The sample holds a few counts of the clone carrying this T cell receptor beta chain. No antigen is known for it. This specimen belongs to a study of T cell repertoires in cytomegalovirus infection. General study points: The ex vivo response was dominated by HLA-C-restricted CMV-specific TCR beta clonotypes.

The V gene lost 1 base and the J gene lost 2 bases, with 13 bases spanning the gap. Germline CDR1 MNHNS, CDR2 SASEGT. CDR3 length equals 16 residues. TCRdb fed the reads into MiXCR, producing one record per CDR3 protein. The table shows 650,000 to 900,000 distinct CDR3 sequences, with 32% occurring only once. The receptor comes from a human donor in good health (CMV status not recorded). Some clones in this sample may be carry-over from other donors' samples. Specimen: cultured CD8+ T cells from PBMCs, collected from culture after CMV antigen stimulation. This sequence joins TRBV6-1 and TRBJ2-3; D is perhaps TRBD1 (6 bases). Written as DNA, the CDR3 is TGTGCCAGCAGTGAAGTCAGGGGCACAACCACAGATACGCAGTATTTT. Translation gives CASSEVRGTTTDTQYF.